What follows is one T cell receptor beta chain and its context. Its antigen is unidentified. The authors divided CD4+ cells into CD45RA+ naive and CD45RA-negative memory subsets. The table came from immunoSEQ multiplex PCR; TCRdb's copy has only in-frame clones and leaves some out. There are over a million clones in the sample; around 97% occur only once, and roughly 1.2% lies in the top ten. This sample was taken from a study of shared clonotypes between healthy human individuals. Study-wide context: Each donor contributed plates that comprised three CD4 naive, three CD4 memory, two CD8 naive and one CD8 memory. Regarding the study as a whole: The low donor count limited represented genetic and exposure-history diversity.

Sequences were obtained from naive CD4+ T cells sorted from blood. Stated subset: CD45RA+ positively selected. The source is a man younger than 40 in good health.

CDR3 in amino acids: CASSPLGGGNYNEQFF. The CDR3 DNA follows: TGTGCCAGCTCACCCCTGGGAGGGGGGAACTACAATGAGCAGTTCTTC. V gene TRBV18 combines with J gene TRBJ2-1, with TRBD2 as a possible D gene (7 bases). CDR1 KGHSH and CDR2 LQKENI come from the germline V gene. CDR3 length equals 16 residues. With 3 bases removed from V and 3 bases from J, the gap between germline ends came to 15 bases.